The text below deals with one TCR beta chain. The sample comes from a study of blood T cell repertoires in COVID-19. How the authors handled the data: The assay estimated nucleated cells by amplifying reference gene primers. TCRdb keeps only in-frame clones here, not all; method: immunoSEQ multiplex PCR. That table supplies the V and J calls and clone size; D and trimming were determined from the DNA. This sample yields roughly 700,000 clones, of which 80% to 90% are seen a single time; 0.2% to 0.3% belongs to the top ten. With 6 bases removed from V and 6 bases from J, the gap between germline ends came to 12 bases. This CDR3 has 13 amino acids. Per the germline V gene, CDR1 is MNHEY and CDR2 is SMNVEV (reference sequence).

Sequenced material: peripheral blood. The receptor comes from a young woman with acute or convalescent COVID-19. The rearrangement links TRBV27 to TRBJ2-1; D unclear. The chain's CDR3 is CASSGGNSNEQFF. CDR3 coding DNA: TGTGCCAGCAGCGGCGGTAATAGCAATGAGCAGTTCTTC.